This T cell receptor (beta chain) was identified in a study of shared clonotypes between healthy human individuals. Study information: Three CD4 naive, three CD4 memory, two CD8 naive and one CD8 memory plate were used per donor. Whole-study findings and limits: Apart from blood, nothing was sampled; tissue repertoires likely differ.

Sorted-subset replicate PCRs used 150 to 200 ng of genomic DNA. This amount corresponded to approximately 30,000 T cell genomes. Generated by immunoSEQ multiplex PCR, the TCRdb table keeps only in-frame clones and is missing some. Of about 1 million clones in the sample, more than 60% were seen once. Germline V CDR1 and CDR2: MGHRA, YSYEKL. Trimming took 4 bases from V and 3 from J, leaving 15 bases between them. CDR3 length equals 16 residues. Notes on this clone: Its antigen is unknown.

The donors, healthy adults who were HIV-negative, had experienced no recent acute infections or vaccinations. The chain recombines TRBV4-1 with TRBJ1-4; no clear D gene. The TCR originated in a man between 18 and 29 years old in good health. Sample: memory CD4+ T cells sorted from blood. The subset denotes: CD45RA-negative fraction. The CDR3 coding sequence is TGCGCCAGCAGCCTGGAGGGATTTATGGCTAATGAAAAACTGTTTTTT. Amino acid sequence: CASSLEGFMANEKLFF.